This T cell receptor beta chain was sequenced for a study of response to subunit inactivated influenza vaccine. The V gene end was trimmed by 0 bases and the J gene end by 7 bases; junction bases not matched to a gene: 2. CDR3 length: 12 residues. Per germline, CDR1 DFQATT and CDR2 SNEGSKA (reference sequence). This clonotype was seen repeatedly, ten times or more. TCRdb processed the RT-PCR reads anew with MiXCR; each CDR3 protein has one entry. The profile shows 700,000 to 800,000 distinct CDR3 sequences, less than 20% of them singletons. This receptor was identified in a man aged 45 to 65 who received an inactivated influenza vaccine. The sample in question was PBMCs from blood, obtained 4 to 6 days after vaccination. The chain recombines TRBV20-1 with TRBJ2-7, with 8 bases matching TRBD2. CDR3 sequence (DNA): TGCAGTGCTAGAGACGGGAGGGGAGAGCAGTACTTC. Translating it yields CSARDGRGEQYF.